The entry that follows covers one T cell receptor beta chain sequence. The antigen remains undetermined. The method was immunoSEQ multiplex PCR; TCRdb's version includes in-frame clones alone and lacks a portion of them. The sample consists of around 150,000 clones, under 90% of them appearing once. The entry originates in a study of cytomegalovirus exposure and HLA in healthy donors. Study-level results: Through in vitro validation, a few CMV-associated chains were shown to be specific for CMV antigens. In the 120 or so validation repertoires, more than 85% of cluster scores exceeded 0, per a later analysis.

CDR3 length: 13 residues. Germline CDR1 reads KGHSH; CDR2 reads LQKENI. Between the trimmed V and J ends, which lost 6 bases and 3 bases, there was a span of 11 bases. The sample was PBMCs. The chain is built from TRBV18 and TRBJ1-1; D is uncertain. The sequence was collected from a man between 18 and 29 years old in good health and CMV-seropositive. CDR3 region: CASSGRADTEAFF. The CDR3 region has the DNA TGTGCCAGCTCGGGGAGGGCCGACACTGAAGCTTTCTTT.